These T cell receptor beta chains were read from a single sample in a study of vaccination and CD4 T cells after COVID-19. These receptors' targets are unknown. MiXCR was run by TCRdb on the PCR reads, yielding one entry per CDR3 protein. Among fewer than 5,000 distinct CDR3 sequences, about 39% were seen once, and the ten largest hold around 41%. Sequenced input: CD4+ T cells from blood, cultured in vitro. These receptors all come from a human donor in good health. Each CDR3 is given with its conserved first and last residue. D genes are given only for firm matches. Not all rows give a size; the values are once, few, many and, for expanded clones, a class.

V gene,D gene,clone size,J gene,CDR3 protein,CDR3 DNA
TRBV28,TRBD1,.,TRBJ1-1,CASSVKGQGAGEAFF,TGTGCCAGCAGTGTAAAGGGACAGGGGGCTGGTGAAGCTTTCTTT
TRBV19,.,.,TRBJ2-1,CASSIAGNEQFF,TGTGCCAGTAGTATAGCAGGCAATGAGCAGTTCTTC
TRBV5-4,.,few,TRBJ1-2,CASSLGERIYGYTF,TGTGCCAGCAGCTTGGGGGAGCGGATCTATGGCTACACCTTC
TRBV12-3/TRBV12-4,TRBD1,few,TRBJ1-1,CASRPRGWEAFF,TGTGCCAGCAGGCCCAGGGGGTGGGAAGCTTTCTTT
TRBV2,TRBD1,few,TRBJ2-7,CASRTGTGGEQYF,TGTGCCAGCAGGACCGGGACAGGGGGCGAGCAGTACTTC
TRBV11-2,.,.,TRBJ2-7,CASTSIGQLDEQYF,TGTGCCAGCACATCGATAGGACAGTTGGACGAGCAGTACTTC
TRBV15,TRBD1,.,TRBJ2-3,CATSSPGTGDDTQYF,TGTGCCACCAGCAGCCCTGGGACAGGGGATGATACGCAGTATTTT
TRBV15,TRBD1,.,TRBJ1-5,CATSGQGDQPQHF,TGTGCCACCAGCGGACAGGGGGACCAGCCCCAGCATTTT
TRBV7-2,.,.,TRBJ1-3,CASSLWVTSGNTIYF,TGTGCCAGCAGCTTATGGGTAACCTCTGGAAACACCATATATTTT
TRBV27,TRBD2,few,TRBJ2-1,CASNLLAGVANEQFF,TGTGCCAGCAATCTACTAGCGGGGGTGGCGAATGAGCAGTTCTTC
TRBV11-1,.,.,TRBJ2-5,CASSVGGPGTQYF,TGTGCCAGCAGTGTGGGGGGTCCGGGGACCCAGTACTTC
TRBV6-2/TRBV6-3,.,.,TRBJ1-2,CASSYSERDGYTF,TGTGCCAGCAGTTACTCGGAACGAGATGGCTACACCTTC
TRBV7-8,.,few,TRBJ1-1,CASSSRVETEAFF,TGTGCCAGCAGCAGCAGGGTTGAGACTGAAGCTTTCTTT
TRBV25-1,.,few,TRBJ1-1,CASSIGGRTEAFF,TGTGCCAGCAGTATCGGGGGGAGAACTGAAGCTTTCTTT
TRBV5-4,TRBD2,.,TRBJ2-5,CASSLVAGGGETQYF,TGTGCCAGCAGCTTGGTTGCGGGGGGTGGAGAGACCCAGTACTTC
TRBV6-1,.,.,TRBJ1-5,CASSLNSNQPQHF,TGTGCCAGCAGTCTAAATAGCAATCAGCCCCAGCATTTT
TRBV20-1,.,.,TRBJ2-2,CSVPFGTFNTGELFF,TGCAGTGTACCTTTTGGGACTTTCAACACCGGGGAGCTGTTTTTT
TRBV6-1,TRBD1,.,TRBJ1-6,CASRGTGELASPLHF,TGTGCCAGCAGGGGGACAGGGGAGCTGGCTTCACCCCTCCACTTT
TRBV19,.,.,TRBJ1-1,CASNLRGGNTEAFF,TGTGCCAGTAATTTGAGGGGGGGGAACACTGAAGCTTTCTTT
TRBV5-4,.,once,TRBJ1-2,CASSAPGENGYTF,TGTGCCAGCAGCGCCCCAGGGGAAAATGGCTACACCTTC
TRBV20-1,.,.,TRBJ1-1,CSARQGGTEAFF,TGCAGTGCTAGACAGGGTGGCACTGAAGCTTTCTTT
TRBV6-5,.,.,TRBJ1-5,CASSYSPNQPQHF,TGTGCCAGCAGTTACTCACCCAATCAGCCCCAGCATTTT
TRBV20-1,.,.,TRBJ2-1,CSARDLGVGSSYNEQFF,TGCAGTGCTAGAGATCTCGGGGTTGGGAGCTCCTACAATGAGCAGTTCTTC
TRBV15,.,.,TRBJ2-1,CATSRERGSYNEQFF,TGTGCCACCAGCAGAGAGCGGGGCTCCTACAATGAGCAGTTCTTC
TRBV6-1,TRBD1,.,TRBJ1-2,CASSESISGGAEDGYTF,TGTGCCAGCAGTGAAAGCATCTCAGGGGGCGCGGAGGATGGCTACACCTTC
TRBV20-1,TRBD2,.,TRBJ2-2,CSARAASGGANTGELFF,TGCAGTGCTAGAGCAGCTAGCGGGGGGGCGAACACCGGGGAGCTGTTTTTT